Below, 5 T cell receptor beta chains from the same sample are listed, as sequenced in a study of OX40 agonist ivuxolimab in advanced cancers. Measured with immunoSEQ multiplex PCR; TCRdb has only the in-frame clones, and not every one. The repertoire holds 100,000 to 150,000 clones, around 90% seen once, with roughly 0.8% in the top ten. The specimen was CD4+ or CD8+ T cells sorted from blood, collected in a trial of the OX40 agonist ivuxolimab. These receptors were obtained from an adult with an advanced solid tumor such as melanoma, head and neck, liver or kidney cancer.

The chain is built from TRBV30 and TRBJ1-1, with D possibly matching TRBD1 (6 bases). Germline values: CDR1 GTSNPN, CDR2 SVGIG (reference sequence). The CDR3 extends over 15 amino acids. The V end lost 1 base, the J end lost 1 base, and 13 bases lay between the germline ends. CDR3 sequence: CAWSAPGQPNTEAFF. The CDR3 DNA sequence: TGTGCCTGGAGTGCCCCGGGACAACCGAACACTGAAGCTTTCTTT.

This sequence joins TRBV19 and TRBJ2-1, with 7 bases lining up with TRBD2. Germline-derived CDR1 and CDR2 are LNHDA and SQIVND (reference sequence). Trimming took 4 bases from V and 7 from J; bases not matched to a gene: 7. There are 14 residues in the CDR3. CDR3 region: CASSRAGERNEQFF. The CDR3 coding sequence is TGTGCCAGTAGTAGGGCGGGAGAGAGGAATGAGCAGTTCTTC.

The chain employs TRBV6-5 and TRBJ1-1; TRBD1 matches 7 bases. CDR3 length: 14 residues. J gave up 5 bases and V 2 bases, and 5 bases lay outside the gene matches. CDR1 is MNHEY, CDR2 SVGAGI, per germline. This chain's CDR3 is CASSYDRERTEAFF. CDR3 sequence (DNA): TGTGCCAGCAGTTACGACAGGGAGCGGACTGAAGCTTTCTTT.

The CDR3 region has the DNA TGTGCCAGCAGACCGACAGGGCCCCCTTCCGAGCAGTACTTC. Translation gives CASRPTGPPSEQYF. The gene calls are TRBV28 and TRBJ2-7; 7 bases match TRBD1. This CDR3 has 14 amino acids. The V segment lost 6 bases and the J segment 6 bases; nucleotides outside the gene matches: 11. Germline V gives CDR1 MDHEN, CDR2 SYDVKM.

This chain connects TRBV18 to TRBJ1-5; D is ambiguous. V was shortened by 3 bases and J by 3 bases, with 6 bases between the two germline ends. The CDR3 is made up of 13 amino acids. Germline V CDR1 and CDR2: KGHSH, LQKENI. The CDR3 loop is CASSPQDNQPQHF. CDR3 nucleotide sequence: TGTGCCAGCTCACCTCAGGACAATCAGCCCCAGCATTTT. Filled out from reference TRBV18 and TRBJ1-5, the complete variable domain reads NAGVMQNPRHLVRRRGQEARLRCSPMKGHSHVYWYRQLPEEGLKFMVYLQKENIIDESGMPKERFSAEFPKEGPSILRIQQVVRGDSAAYFCASSPQDNQPQHFGDGTRLSIL.